This T cell receptor beta chain was documented in a study of blood T cell repertoires in COVID-19. The overall study: Italy, Spain and the United States were the sources of the convalescent and acute COVID-19 samples. T cells, B-cell-depleted T cells, or PBMCs provided the cDNA or gDNA that served as material.

This CDR3 spans 15 amino acids. Looked up from germline, CDR1 is SGHRS and CDR2 is YFSETQ. Trimming stripped 4 bases from V and 10 bases from J, with 20 bases between. Source study methods: Reference gene primer amplification gave estimated nucleated cell counts. Sequenced by immunoSEQ multiplex PCR; TCRdb stores in-frame clones only, minus some. D and trimming come from the DNA, and the V and J calls and clone size come from that table. The sample contains under 150,000 clones, more than 80% of which appear only once. The chain carries TRBV5-1 and TRBJ1-4; a weak D match, TRBD1 (6 bases). The sequenced sample was peripheral blood. The TCR was taken from a woman aged 45-65 years with acute or convalescent COVID-19. The CDR3: CASSPDSLGVGKLFF. CDR3 nucleotide sequence: TGCGCCAGCAGCCCGGACAGTTTGGGCGTCGGAAAACTGTTTTTT.